What follows are 25 T cell receptor beta chains derived from one specimen sequenced in a study of blood T cell repertoires in COVID-19 (dated by TCRdb to 2018 to 2020). Libraries were constructed by the immunoSEQ multiplex PCR assay. TCRdb's version of the immuneACCESS table is confined to in-frame rearrangements and falls short of the full clone set. An unresolved V gene accounts for under half of the shortfall where checked; the remainder is of unknown origin. For this sample there are a few hundred thousand clones; approximately 83% appear just once. Roughly 10% of the sample belongs to the ten largest clones. The source material was peripheral blood. The receptors were gathered from a man older than 75 with acute or convalescent COVID-19.

A single count supports this clone. The V call is TRBV5-1, the J call TRBJ2-5, with 7 bases aligning to TRBD1. Trimming took 0 bases from V and 1 from J; bases not matched to a gene: 6. The germline CDR1 and CDR2 sequences are SGHRS and YFSETQ. This CDR3 contains 16 residues. The CDR3 nucleotides are TGCGCCAGCAGCTTGGGGCCTAGGGGGCTCCAAGAGACCCAGTACTTC. This sequence encodes CASSLGPRGLQETQYF.

This chain joins TRBV6-1 and TRBJ2-7; no clear D. Germline lookup yields CDR1 MNHNS and CDR2 SASEGT. This CDR3 is built from 11 residues. V shed 3 bases and J shed 9 bases, with 9 bases lying between them. CDR3 loop: CASSELDRQYF. The CDR3, as DNA: TGTGCCAGCAGTGAGCTAGACCGGCAGTACTTC.

V usage is TRBV6-1 and J usage is TRBJ1-1; 10 positions match TRBD1. Trimming removed 1 base from V and 3 bases from J; junction bases left unmatched: 5. Germline V lookup: CDR1 MNHNS, CDR2 SASEGT. This CDR3 has 16 amino acids. CDR3 nucleotides: TGTGCCAGCAGTGAAGTGGGACAGGGGAGGGACACTGAAGCTTTCTTT. Translated, it gives CASSEVGQGRDTEAFF.

V gene TRBV6-5 combines with J gene TRBJ1-4, with D perhaps matching TRBD1 (5 bases). CDR1 is MNHEY, CDR2 SVGAGI, per germline. V was trimmed by 6 bases and J by 5 bases, leaving 13 bases between them. CDR3 length equals 14 residues. The CDR3 protein is CASSVDKINEKLFF. Here the CDR3 DNA reads TGTGCCAGCAGCGTGGACAAGATCAATGAAAAACTGTTTTTT.

This chain joins TRBV19 and TRBJ1-1, with TRBD1 matching over 7 bases. Germline lookup yields CDR1 LNHDA and CDR2 SQIVND (reference sequence). The CDR3 has 16 residues. V shed 5 bases, J shed 3 bases, and the junction held 12 bases outside the gene matches. CDR3 nucleotides: TGTGCCAGTAGTGCCTCAGGGGGACCTAGGGACACTGAAGCTTTCTTT. Its protein is CASSASGGPRDTEAFF.

The V call is TRBV19, the J call TRBJ1-4; a possible D gene is TRBD1 (5 bases). The CDR3 loop spans 18 amino acids. V dropped 2 bases and J dropped 1 base, with 17 bases sitting between them. Germline CDR1 and CDR2: LNHDA and SQIVND (reference sequence). The CDR3 region has the DNA TGTGCCAGTAGTATAAGTTCGTGGTTGGGGCGAACTAATGAAAAACTGTTTTTT. Its translation: CASSISSWLGRTNEKLFF.

The chain employs TRBV19 and TRBJ1-2, with TRBD1 identical over 8 bases. J gave up 5 bases and V 5 bases, and 10 bases lay outside the gene matches. CDR1 is LNHDA, CDR2 SQIVND, per germline (reference sequence). The CDR3 is 15 residues long. The CDR3 protein is CASSGRQGIRYGYTF. The CDR3 nucleotides are TGTGCCAGTAGTGGCCGACAGGGGATCCGGTATGGCTACACCTTC.

The chain links TRBV24-1 to TRBJ2-7; the match to TRBD1 covers 7 bases. CDR3 size: 15 residues. V was pared by 8 bases and J by 0 bases, with 9 bases of the junction left unmatched. Germline-derived CDR1 and CDR2 are KGHDR and SFDVKD. CDR3 in DNA: TGTGCCACCAAAGACAGGGTTGTCTACTCCTACGAGCAGTACTTC. Residues: CATKDRVVYSYEQYF.

This clone showed up just once. This rearrangement joins TRBV11-2 to TRBJ2-3, with a weak D call TRBD1 (6 bases). The V end was cut by 4 bases, the J end by 5 bases, with 19 bases between. The germline V gene has CDR1 SGHAT and CDR2 FQNNGV. This CDR3 region has 16 residues. CDR3 protein: CASSSSLQGSLDTQYF. CDR3 nucleotide sequence: TGTGCCAGCAGCTCATCCCTACAGGGCTCACTAGATACGCAGTATTTT.

The chain joins TRBV2 to TRBJ1-6; D gene unclear. The CDR3 consists of 14 residues. CDR1 and CDR2 from the germline V gene are SNHLY and FYNNEI. Between the trimmed V and J ends, which lost 6 bases and 4 bases, there was a span of 10 bases. CDR3 in DNA: TGTGCCAGCAGCATTGCAGGATATAATTCACCCCTCCACTTT. Its protein is CASSIAGYNSPLHF. Full variable domain (outside the CDR3, taken from reference TRBV2 and TRBJ1-6): EPEVTQTPSHQVTQMGQEVILRCVPISNHLYFYWYRQILGQKVEFLVSFYNNEISEKSEIFDDQFSVERPDGSNFTLKIRSTKLEDSAMYFCASSIAGYNSPLHFGNGTRLTVT.

A single count supports this clone. This chain uses TRBV3-1 (or the pseudogene TRBV3-2) with TRBJ1-2, with D unresolved. The CDR3 loop spans 14 amino acids. V lost 3 bases, J lost 2 bases, and 10 bases lay in between. Germline-derived CDR1 and CDR2 are LGHDT and YNNKEL (reference sequence). Here the CDR3 reads CASSQRQSNYGYTF. In DNA, the CDR3 is TGTGCCAGCAGCCAGAGACAATCCAACTATGGCTACACCTTC.

This clone was observed once. One end of the junction is discordant with germline, which a read error may explain. This rearrangement joins TRBV2 to TRBJ1-2; no firm D call. Germline CDR1 is SNHLY and CDR2 is FYNNEI. The CDR3 is made up of 16 amino acids. Here the CDR3 reads CASTEQTRLRNYGYTF. In DNA form, the CDR3 reads TGTGCCAGCACTGAACAGACTAGGCTCCGAAACTATGGCTACACCTTC.

The table lists this clone with a few counts. The rearrangement joins TRBV3-1 (or the pseudogene TRBV3-2) to TRBJ1-5, with D perhaps matching TRBD1 (6 bases). CDR3 length: 17 amino acids. Trimming took 1 base from V and 1 from J, leaving 14 bases between them. CDR1 LGHDT and CDR2 YNNKEL come from the germline V gene (reference sequence). The CDR3 DNA reads TGTGCCAGCAGCCAAGGGGGGCGCGGCATCAGCAATCAGCCCCAGCATTTT. As protein: CASSQGGRGISNQPQHF.

The genes are TRBV4-2 and TRBJ2-7; TRBD2 matches 12 bases. V shed 6 bases and J 2 bases; nucleotides not matched to a gene: 14. The CDR3 runs 18 residues. Germline V gives CDR1 LGHNA, CDR2 YNFKEQ. In nucleotides, the CDR3 is TGTGCCAGCAGTCAGGCCCGGACTAGCGGGACCTTCACCTACGAGCAGTACTTC. This codes for CASSQARTSGTFTYEQYF.

CDR3 sequence reads: CASSLGQIGNTIYF. As DNA, the CDR3 is TGTGCCAGCAGCTTAGGACAGATCGGGAACACCATATATTTT. The V and J genes are TRBV7-2 and TRBJ1-3; possible D gene TRBD1, 5 bases. The V and J ends lost 1 base and 7 bases respectively, with 11 bases between them. Germline values: CDR1 SGHTA, CDR2 FQGNSA. The CDR3 is 14 amino acids. Drawing the rest from reference TRBV7-2 and TRBJ1-3, the complete variable domain is GAGVSQSPSNKVTEKGKDVELRCDPISGHTALYWYRQSLGQGLEFLIYFQGNSAPDKSGLPSDRFSAERTGGSVSTLTIQRTQQEDSAVYLCASSLGQIGNTIYFGEGSWLTVV.

The V and J genes are TRBV11-2 and TRBJ2-1; D unclear. Germline V gene sequence: CDR1 SGHAT, CDR2 FQNNGV. Trimming shortened V by 1 base and J by 7 bases, and 11 bases separated the two germline ends. This CDR3 spans 14 amino acids. CDR3 loop: CASSLGTSVNEQFF. CDR3 sequence (DNA): TGTGCCAGCAGCTTAGGAACGTCAGTGAATGAGCAGTTCTTC. Combining the CDR3 with reference TRBV11-2 and TRBJ2-1 gives the whole variable domain EAGVAQSPRYKIIEKRQSVAFWCNPISGHATLYWYQQILGQGPKLLIQFQNNGVVDDSQLPKDRFSAERLKGVDSTLKIQPAKLEDSAVYLCASSLGTSVNEQFFGPGTRLTVL.

The genes are TRBV28 and TRBJ2-2; 7 bases fit TRBD1. The junction had 4 bases not matched to a gene; V was cut back by 4 bases and J by 2 bases. The germline gives CDR1 MDHEN, CDR2 SYDVKM. The CDR3 has 15 amino acids. The CDR3 is CASSSTGINTGELFF. The CDR3 DNA follows: TGTGCCAGCAGTTCGACAGGGATAAACACCGGGGAGCTGTTTTTT.

The chain recombines TRBV7-6 with TRBJ1-2; tentative D call: TRBD1 (5 bases). From germline, CDR1 is SGHVS and CDR2 FNYEAQ. With 1 base removed from V and 0 bases from J, the gap between germline ends came to 9 bases. This CDR3 spans 15 amino acids. The CDR3 nucleotides read TGTGCCAGCAGCTTAGGGGGGGAAACTAACTATGGCTACACCTTC. Translating gives CASSLGGETNYGYTF. Together with reference TRBV7-6 and TRBJ1-2, the CDR3 gives the full variable domain: GAGVSQSPRYKVTKRGQDVALRCDPISGHVSLYWYRQALGQGPEFLTYFNYEAQQDKSGLPNDRFSAERPEGSISTLTIQRTEQRDSAMYRCASSLGGETNYGYTFGSGTRLTVV.

A single count supports this clone. The V and J genes are TRBV19 and TRBJ1-1; 9 positions match TRBD1. Germline V lookup: CDR1 LNHDA, CDR2 SQIVND (reference sequence). Trimming at V came to 5 bases and at J to 5 bases, leaving 15 bases not matched to a gene. The CDR3 sequence is 17 residues long. CDR3 DNA: TGTGCCAGTAGTCCACAGGGGGCATTTTTTGTGGGGACTGAAGCTTTCTTT. This encodes CASSPQGAFFVGTEAFF.

The chain is built from TRBV28 and TRBJ1-1, with D unclear. V dropped 6 bases and J dropped 0 bases, with 5 bases sitting between them. CDR3 size: 12 residues. Germline V gene lookup returns CDR1 MDHEN and CDR2 SYDVKM. The CDR3 region is CASSLLNTEAFF. Here the CDR3 DNA reads TGTGCCAGCAGCCTTTTGAACACTGAAGCTTTCTTT. Looking up the rest from reference TRBV28 and TRBJ1-1 gives the full variable domain: DVKVTQSSRYLVKRTGEKVFLECVQDMDHENMFWYRQDPGLGLRLIYFSYDVKMKEKGDIPEGYSVSREKKERFSLILESASTNQTSMYLCASSLLNTEAFFGQGTRLTVV.

The V gene is TRBV5-1, the J gene TRBJ2-7, with TRBD2 matching 12 bases. The V gene end was trimmed by 3 bases and the J gene end by 6 bases; junction bases not matched to a gene: 13. This CDR3 contains 17 residues. CDR1 SGHRS and CDR2 YFSETQ come from the germline V gene. CDR3 coding DNA: TGCGCCAGCAGCTCCCATCCTAGCGGGGGGGTACTGGTCGAGCAGTACTTC. Protein sequence: CASSSHPSGGVLVEQYF.

The chain employs TRBV7-2 and TRBJ1-2, with 7 nucleotides matching TRBD1. J gave up 2 bases and V 5 bases, and 8 bases lay outside the gene matches. The germline V gene has CDR1 SGHTA and CDR2 FQGNSA. The CDR3 extends over 15 amino acids. CDR3 DNA: TGTGCCAGCAGCCCCCGACAGGGTTCCAACTATGGCTACACCTTC. Amino acids: CASSPRQGSNYGYTF.

The genes are TRBV2 and TRBJ2-1; tentatively, D is TRBD2 (5 bases). CDR1 and CDR2 from the germline V gene are SNHLY and FYNNEI. V was clipped by 3 bases and J by 7 bases, with 16 bases between them. The CDR3 runs to 15 residues. DNA for the CDR3: TGTGCCAGCAGTGATTCTAGGAGGTCAGTTAATGAGCAGTTCTTC. As protein: CASSDSRRSVNEQFF.

The chain links TRBV27 to TRBJ2-7; TRBD1 matches at 9 bases. With 4 bases clipped from V and 2 bases from J, the junction kept 6 bases outside the gene matches. The germline gives CDR1 MNHEY, CDR2 SMNVEV (reference sequence). The CDR3 length is 15 residues. CDR3 region: CASSSPGQGTYEQYF. CDR3 in DNA: TGTGCCAGCAGTTCACCGGGACAGGGTACCTACGAGCAGTACTTC.

The J gene is TRBJ2-7, the V gene TRBV7-9, with 8 bases identical to TRBD2. The germline gives CDR1 SEHNR, CDR2 FQNEAQ (reference sequence). Germline trimming cut 5 bases from V and 7 bases from J; bases unmatched to any gene: 7. The CDR3 is 13 residues long. The CDR3 nucleotides read TGTGCCAGCAGCCCAATAGCGGGGCATGAGCAGTACTTC. Its protein is CASSPIAGHEQYF.